This T cell receptor (beta chain) was profiled in a study of T cells after yellow fever vaccination. Looking at the study overall: Preparation of the low-cell-number fractions used SMART-Seq v4 Ultra Low Input. Study-wide results and caveats: Bulk-population clonotypes that are abundant could appear as contaminants in FACS-sorted repertoires. Booster samples showed a return of most primary-vaccination clones (about 96% CD4, roughly 85% CD8).

Germline V gene lookup returns CDR1 SGHNT and CDR2 YYREEE (reference sequence). With 6 bases clipped from V and 4 bases from J, the junction kept 10 bases outside the gene matches. This CDR3 is built from 15 residues. Worth noting for this clonotype: Antigen: not known.

5'RACE template switching produced TCR cDNA carrying a universal primer site and UMIs. TCRdb independently ran MiXCR on the 5' RACE reads; one entry per CDR3 protein. The profile covers approximately 340,000 distinct CDR3 sequences, with 8% to 10% appearing a single time and about a sixth taken by the ten largest. Sequenced material: PBMCs, taken on the day of the first yellow fever vaccination. The chain employs TRBV5-4 and TRBJ2-1, with 7 positions matching TRBD1. This TCR derives from a man between 18 and 35 years old who received the YFV17D yellow fever vaccine. In nucleotides, the CDR3 is TGTGCCAGCACTCCCGGGACAGCACGATACAATGAGCAGTTCTTC. It is translated as CASTPGTARYNEQFF.